What follows describes a single T cell receptor (beta chain). These data come from a study of blood T cell repertoires in COVID-19. Method: immunoSEQ multiplex PCR; TCRdb's copy keeps in-frame clones and lacks some. The table includes roughly 300,000 clones, about 80% detected once. Germline V gives CDR1 SGHTA, CDR2 FQGNSA. The CDR3 runs to 13 residues. Trimming removed 1 base from V and 6 bases from J, with 9 bases in between. This chain links TRBV7-2 with TRBJ1-2; D remains unclear. This TCR was recovered from a woman aged 45-65 years who had recovered from COVID-19. Input material: peripheral blood. CDR3 amino acids: CASSLEEQHGYTF. CDR3 nucleotides: TGTGCCAGCAGCTTAGAGGAGCAGCATGGCTACACCTTC.